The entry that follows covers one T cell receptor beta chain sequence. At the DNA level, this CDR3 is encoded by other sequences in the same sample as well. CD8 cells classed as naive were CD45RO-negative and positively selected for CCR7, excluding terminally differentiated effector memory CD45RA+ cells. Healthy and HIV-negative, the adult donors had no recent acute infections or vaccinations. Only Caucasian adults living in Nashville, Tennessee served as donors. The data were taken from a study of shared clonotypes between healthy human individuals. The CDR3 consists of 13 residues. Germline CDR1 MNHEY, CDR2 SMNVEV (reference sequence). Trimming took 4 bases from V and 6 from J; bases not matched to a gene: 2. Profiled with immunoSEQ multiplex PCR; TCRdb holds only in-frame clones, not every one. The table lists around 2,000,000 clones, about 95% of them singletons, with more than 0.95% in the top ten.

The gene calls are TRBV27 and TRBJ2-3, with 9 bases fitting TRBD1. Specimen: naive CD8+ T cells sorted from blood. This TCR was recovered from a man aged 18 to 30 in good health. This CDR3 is CASSYRGLDTQYF. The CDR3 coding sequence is TGTGCCAGCAGTTACAGGGGGCTGGATACGCAGTATTTT.